This TCR beta chain was profiled in a study of blood T cell repertoires in COVID-19. The overall study: PBMCs, B-cell-depleted T cells, or T cells provided the cDNA or gDNA that made up the material.

Individuals drawn from approximately 22 US areas were about 18 to 89 years old. Participants reported their clinical history, and cohort assignment relied on those reports. In the original processing: Reference gene primer amplification gave estimated nucleated cell counts. Libraries were prepared by immunoSEQ multiplex PCR; TCRdb keeps only in-frame clonotypes and omits some of them. That table supplies the V and J calls and clone size; D and trimming were determined from the DNA. Of about 360,000 clones in the sample, nearly 90% are singletons; the top ten hold roughly 2%. V shed 1 base and J 5 bases; nucleotides not matched to a gene: 9. CDR1 is SGDLS and CDR2 is YYNGEE in the germline V gene. This CDR3 contains 16 residues.

The chain joins TRBV9 to TRBJ2-1; 7 bases are a match to TRBD2. Specimen: PBMCs or T cells enriched from blood (not recorded which). This clonotype was obtained from a woman in her 40s with acute COVID-19. The CDR3 loop is CASSVTPAGRNNEQFF. CDR3 in DNA: TGTGCCAGCAGCGTAACCCCAGCGGGGCGCAACAATGAGCAGTTCTTC.